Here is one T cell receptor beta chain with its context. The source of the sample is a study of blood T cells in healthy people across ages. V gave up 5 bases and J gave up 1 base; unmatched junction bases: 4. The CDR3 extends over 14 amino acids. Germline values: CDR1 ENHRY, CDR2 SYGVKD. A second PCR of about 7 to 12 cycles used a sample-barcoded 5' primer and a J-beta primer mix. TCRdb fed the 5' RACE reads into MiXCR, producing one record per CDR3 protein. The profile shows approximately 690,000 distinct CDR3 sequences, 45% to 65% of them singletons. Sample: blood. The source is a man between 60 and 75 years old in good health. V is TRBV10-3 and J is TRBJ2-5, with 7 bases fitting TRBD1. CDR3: CAISPTGSQETQYF. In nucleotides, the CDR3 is TGTGCCATCAGTCCGACAGGGTCCCAAGAGACCCAGTACTTC.